This entry is about one TCR beta chain. The ends were cut back, 4 bases at V and 2 bases at J, with 13 bases in the middle. Germline V lookup: CDR1 SGHTA, CDR2 FQGNSA. CDR3 size: 15 residues. The PCR ran on 60 Vbeta and 13 Jbeta primers. Libraries were prepared by immunoSEQ multiplex PCR; TCRdb keeps only in-frame clonotypes and omits some of them. The sample shows under 120,000 clones, 74% of them seen only once. These data are taken from a study of cytomegalovirus exposure and HLA in healthy donors. Sequencing input: PBMCs. The receptor was isolated from a man over 45 in good health and CMV-seropositive. The rearrangement links TRBV7-2 to TRBJ2-3, with D tentatively TRBD1 (6 bases). Here the CDR3 reads CASSYRQGITDTQYF. The DNA of the CDR3 is TGTGCCAGCAGCTACAGGCAGGGGATCACAGATACGCAGTATTTT. Drawing the rest from reference TRBV7-2 and TRBJ2-3, the complete variable domain is GAGVSQSPSNKVTEKGKDVELRCDPISGHTALYWYRQSLGQGLEFLIYFQGNSAPDKSGLPSDRFSAERTGGSVSTLTIQRTQQEDSAVYLCASSYRQGITDTQYFGPGTRLTVL.